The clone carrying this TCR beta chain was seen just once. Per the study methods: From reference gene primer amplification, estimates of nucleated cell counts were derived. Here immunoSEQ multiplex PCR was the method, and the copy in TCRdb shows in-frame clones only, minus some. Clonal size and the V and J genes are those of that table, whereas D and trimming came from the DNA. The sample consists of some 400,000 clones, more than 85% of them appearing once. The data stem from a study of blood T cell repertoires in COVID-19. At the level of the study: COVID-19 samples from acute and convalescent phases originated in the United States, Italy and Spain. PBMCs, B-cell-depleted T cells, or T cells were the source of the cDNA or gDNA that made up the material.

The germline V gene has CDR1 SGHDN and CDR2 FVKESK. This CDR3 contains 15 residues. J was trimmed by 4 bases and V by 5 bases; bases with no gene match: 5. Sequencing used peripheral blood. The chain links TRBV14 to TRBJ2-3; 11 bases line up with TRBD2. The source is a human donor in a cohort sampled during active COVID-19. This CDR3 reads CASSYLAGGADTQYF. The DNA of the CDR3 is TGTGCCAGCAGCTATTTAGCGGGAGGGGCAGATACGCAGTATTTT.